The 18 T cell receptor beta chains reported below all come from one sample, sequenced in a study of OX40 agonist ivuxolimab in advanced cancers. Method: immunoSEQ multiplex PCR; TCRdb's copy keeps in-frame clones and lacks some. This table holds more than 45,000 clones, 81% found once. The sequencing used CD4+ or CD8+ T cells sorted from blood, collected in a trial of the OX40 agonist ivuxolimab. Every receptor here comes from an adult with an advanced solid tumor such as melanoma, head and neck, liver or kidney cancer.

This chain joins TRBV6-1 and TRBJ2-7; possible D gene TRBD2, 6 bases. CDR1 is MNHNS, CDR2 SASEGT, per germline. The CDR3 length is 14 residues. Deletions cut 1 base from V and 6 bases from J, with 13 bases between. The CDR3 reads CASSEVAVGGEQYF. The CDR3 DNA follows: TGTGCCAGCAGTGAAGTGGCCGTGGGGGGCGAGCAGTACTTC.

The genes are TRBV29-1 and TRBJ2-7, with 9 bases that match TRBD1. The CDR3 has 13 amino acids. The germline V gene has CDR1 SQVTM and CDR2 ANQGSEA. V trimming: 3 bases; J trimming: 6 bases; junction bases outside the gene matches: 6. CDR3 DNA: TGCAGCGTTGAGGCGACAGGGGGGAGCGAGCAGTACTTC. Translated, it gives CSVEATGGSEQYF.

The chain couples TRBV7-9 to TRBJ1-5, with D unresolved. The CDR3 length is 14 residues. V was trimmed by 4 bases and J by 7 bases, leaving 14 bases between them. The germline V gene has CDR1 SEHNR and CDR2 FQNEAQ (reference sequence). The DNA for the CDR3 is TGTGCCAGCAGCTCCCGTTCGGTTGCGCAGCCCCAGCATTTT. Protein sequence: CASSSRSVAQPQHF.

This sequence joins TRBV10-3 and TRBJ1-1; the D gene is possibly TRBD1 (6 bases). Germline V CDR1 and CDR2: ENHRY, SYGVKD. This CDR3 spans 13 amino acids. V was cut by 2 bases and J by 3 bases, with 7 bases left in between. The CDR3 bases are TGTGCCATCAGTGAGCACAGGGACACTGAAGCTTTCTTT. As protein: CAISEHRDTEAFF.

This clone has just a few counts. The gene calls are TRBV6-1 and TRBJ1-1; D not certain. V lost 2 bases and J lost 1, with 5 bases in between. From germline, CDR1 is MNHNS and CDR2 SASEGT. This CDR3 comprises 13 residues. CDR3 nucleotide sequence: TGTGCCAGCAGTGAATGGGGGAACACTGAAGCTTTCTTT. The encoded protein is CASSEWGNTEAFF.

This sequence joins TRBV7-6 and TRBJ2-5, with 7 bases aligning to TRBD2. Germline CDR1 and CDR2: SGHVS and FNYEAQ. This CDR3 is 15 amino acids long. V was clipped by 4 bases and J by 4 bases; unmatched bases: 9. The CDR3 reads CASSSTGGWGETQYF. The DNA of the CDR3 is TGTGCCAGCAGCTCGACCGGGGGGTGGGGAGAGACCCAGTACTTC. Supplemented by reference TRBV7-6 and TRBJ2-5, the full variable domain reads GAGVSQSPRYKVTKRGQDVALRCDPISGHVSLYWYRQALGQGPEFLTYFNYEAQQDKSGLPNDRFSAERPEGSISTLTIQRTEQRDSAMYRCASSSTGGWGETQYFGPGTRLLVL.

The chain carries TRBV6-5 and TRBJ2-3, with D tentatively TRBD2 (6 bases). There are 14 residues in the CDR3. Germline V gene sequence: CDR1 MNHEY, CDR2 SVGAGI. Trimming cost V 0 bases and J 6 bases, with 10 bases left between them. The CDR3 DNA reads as TGTGCCAGCAGTTACTCAATGGGGAGGGATACGCAGTATTTT. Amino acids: CASSYSMGRDTQYF.

CDR3 protein: CASSRRQRGAANTGELFF. The CDR3 DNA sequence: TGCGCCAGCAGTCGCAGACAGCGGGGGGCGGCGAACACCGGGGAGCTGTTTTTT. The chain couples TRBV5-1 to TRBJ2-2; 9 bases agree with TRBD2. Trimming took 5 bases from V and 0 from J; bases not matched to a gene: 11. Germline assignment: CDR1 SGHRS and CDR2 YFSETQ. The CDR3 length is 18 residues.

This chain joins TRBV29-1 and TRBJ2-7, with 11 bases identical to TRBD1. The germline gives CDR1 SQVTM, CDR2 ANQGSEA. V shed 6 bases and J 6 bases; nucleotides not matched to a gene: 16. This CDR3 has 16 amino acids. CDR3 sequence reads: CSVAGTGGTWYVEQYF. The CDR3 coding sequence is TGCAGCGTGGCCGGGACAGGGGGTACTTGGTACGTCGAGCAGTACTTC.

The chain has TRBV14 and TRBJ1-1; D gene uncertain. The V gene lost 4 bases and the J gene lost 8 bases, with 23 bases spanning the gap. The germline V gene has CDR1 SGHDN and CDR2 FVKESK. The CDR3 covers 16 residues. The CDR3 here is CASSPSWWAGYVEAFF. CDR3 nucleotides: TGTGCCAGCAGCCCCTCTTGGTGGGCGGGTTACGTGGAAGCTTTCTTT. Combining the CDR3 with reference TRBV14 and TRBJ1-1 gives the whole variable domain EAGVTQFPSHSVIEKGQTVTLRCDPISGHDNLYWYRRVMGKEIKFLLHFVKESKQDESGMPNNRFLAERTGGTYSTLKVQPAELEDSGVYFCASSPSWWAGYVEAFFGQGTRLTVV.

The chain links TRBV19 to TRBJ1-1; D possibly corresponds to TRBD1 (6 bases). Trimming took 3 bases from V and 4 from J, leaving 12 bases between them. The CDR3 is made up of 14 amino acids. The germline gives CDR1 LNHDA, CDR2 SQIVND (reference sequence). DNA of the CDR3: TGTGCCAGTAGTATCAGGGGATCGGGCACTGAAGCTTTCTTT. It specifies CASSIRGSGTEAFF.

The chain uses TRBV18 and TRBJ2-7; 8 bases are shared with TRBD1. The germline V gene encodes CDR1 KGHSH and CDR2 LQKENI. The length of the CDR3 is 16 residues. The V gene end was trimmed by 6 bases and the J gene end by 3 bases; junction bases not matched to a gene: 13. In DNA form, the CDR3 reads TGTGCCAGCTCTCAAGCGGCCGGGACAGGTTTCTACGAGCAGTACTTC. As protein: CASSQAAGTGFYEQYF.

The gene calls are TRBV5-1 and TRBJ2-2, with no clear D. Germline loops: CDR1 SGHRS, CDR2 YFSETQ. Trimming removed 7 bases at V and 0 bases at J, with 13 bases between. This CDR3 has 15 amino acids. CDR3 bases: TGCGCCAGCTTCCCAATGGTGCCGAACACCGGGGAGCTGTTTTTT. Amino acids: CASFPMVPNTGELFF.

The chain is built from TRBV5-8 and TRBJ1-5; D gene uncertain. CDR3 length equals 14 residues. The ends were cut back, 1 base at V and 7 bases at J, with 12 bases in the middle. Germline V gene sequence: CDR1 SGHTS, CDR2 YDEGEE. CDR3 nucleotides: TGTGCCAGCAGCTTGATGGTAGGAGGACAGCCCCAGCATTTT. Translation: CASSLMVGGQPQHF.

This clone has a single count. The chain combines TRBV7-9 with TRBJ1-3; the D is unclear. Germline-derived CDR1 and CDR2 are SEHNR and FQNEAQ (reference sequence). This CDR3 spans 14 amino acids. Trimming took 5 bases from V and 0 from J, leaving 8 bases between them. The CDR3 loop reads CASSPGFSGNTIYF. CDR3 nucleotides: TGTGCCAGCAGCCCGGGGTTCTCTGGAAACACCATATATTTT.

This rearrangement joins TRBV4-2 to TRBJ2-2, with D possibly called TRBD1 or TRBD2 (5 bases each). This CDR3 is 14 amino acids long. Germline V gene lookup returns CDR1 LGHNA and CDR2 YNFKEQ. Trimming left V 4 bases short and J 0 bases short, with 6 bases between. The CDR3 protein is CASSRGSNTGELFF. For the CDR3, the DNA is TGTGCCAGCAGCCGGGGGTCGAACACCGGGGAGCTGTTTTTT.

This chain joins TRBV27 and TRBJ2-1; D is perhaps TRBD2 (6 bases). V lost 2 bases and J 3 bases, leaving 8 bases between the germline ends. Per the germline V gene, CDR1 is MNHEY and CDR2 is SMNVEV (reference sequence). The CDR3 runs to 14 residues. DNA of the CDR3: TGTGCCAGCAGTTTAGCGGGGAGCTACAATGAGCAGTTCTTC. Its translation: CASSLAGSYNEQFF.

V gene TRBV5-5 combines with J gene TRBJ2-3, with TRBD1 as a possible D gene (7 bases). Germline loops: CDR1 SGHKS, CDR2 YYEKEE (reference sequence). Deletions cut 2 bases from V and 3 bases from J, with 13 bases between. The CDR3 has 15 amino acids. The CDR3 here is CASSFGGRGTDTQYF. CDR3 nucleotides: TGTGCCAGCAGCTTCGGGGGCAGGGGGACAGATACGCAGTATTTT.